This T cell receptor beta chain was recorded in a study of HIV-infected patients and healthy controls. This clonotype was detected many times. What it recognizes is unknown. Reverse transcription used 450 to 500 ng RNA and constant-region primers for alpha and beta. Separate chain-specific third strand synthesis with multiplexing indices produced the alpha and beta libraries. Via MiXCR, TCRdb re-called the 5' RACE reads, giving one row per CDR3 protein. The data hold about 10,000 distinct CDR3 sequences, with about 6.5% observed a single time. Antiretroviral therapy had run roughly three months, about 14 weeks, before follow-up blood collection. No cell fractionation was done, so the repertoire covers all unsorted peripheral blood T cells. CDR3 length: 15 residues. Per germline, CDR1 LNHDA and CDR2 SQIVND (reference sequence). V shed 3 bases and J 2 bases; nucleotides not matched to a gene: 6. Findings of the study overall: During therapy, HIV-associated CDR3s fell significantly in frequency, while CMV-associated CDR3s did not change significantly. Approximately twelve weeks of therapy was arguably too brief to observe immune reconstitution in treated samples.

Sequences were derived from blood, sampled during antiretroviral therapy. The source of this sequence is an adult with HIV infection. The donor label of this sample is uncertain. The chain has TRBV19 and TRBJ2-7; TRBD1 aligns across 8 bases. CDR3 coding DNA: TGTGCCAGTAGTATTGGGGCAGGGGGCACCTACGAGCAGTACTTC. Protein product: CASSIGAGGTYEQYF.